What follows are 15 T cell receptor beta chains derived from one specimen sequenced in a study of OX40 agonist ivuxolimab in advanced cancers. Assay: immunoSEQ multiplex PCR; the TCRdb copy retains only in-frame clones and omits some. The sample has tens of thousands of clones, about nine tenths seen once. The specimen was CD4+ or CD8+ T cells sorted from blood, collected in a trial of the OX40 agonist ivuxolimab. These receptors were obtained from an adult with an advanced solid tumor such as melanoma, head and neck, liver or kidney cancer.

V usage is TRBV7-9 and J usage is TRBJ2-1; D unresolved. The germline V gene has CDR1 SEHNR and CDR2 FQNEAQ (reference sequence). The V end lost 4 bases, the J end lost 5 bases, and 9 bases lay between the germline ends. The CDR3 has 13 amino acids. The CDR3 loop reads CASSSGSNNEQFF. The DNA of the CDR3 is TGTGCCAGCAGCTCCGGGTCCAACAATGAGCAGTTCTTC.

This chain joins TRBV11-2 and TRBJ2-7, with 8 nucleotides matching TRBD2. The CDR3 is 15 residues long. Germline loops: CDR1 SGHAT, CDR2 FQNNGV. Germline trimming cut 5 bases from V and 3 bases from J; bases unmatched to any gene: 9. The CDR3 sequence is CASSLEPSGYYEQYF. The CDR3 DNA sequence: TGTGCCAGCAGCCTGGAGCCTAGCGGGTACTACGAGCAGTACTTC.

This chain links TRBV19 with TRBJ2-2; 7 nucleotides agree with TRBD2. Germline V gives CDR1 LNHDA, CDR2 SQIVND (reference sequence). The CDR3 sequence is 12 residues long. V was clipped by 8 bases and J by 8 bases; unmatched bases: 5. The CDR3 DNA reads TGTGCCAGTGGCCGGGACTATGGGGAGCTGTTTTTT. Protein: CASGRDYGELFF.

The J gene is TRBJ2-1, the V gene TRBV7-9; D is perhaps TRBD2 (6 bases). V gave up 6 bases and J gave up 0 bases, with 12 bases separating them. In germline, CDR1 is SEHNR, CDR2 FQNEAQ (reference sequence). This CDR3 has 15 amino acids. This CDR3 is CASRSGLNSYNEQFF. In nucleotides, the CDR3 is TGTGCCAGCAGATCGGGACTCAACTCCTACAATGAGCAGTTCTTC.

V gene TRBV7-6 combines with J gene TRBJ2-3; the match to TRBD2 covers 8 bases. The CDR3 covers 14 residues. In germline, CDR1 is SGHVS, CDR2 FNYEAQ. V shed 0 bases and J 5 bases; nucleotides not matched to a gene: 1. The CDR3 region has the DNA TGTGCCAGCAGCTTAGCCCTAGCGGGAGATACGCAGTATTTT. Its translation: CASSLALAGDTQYF.

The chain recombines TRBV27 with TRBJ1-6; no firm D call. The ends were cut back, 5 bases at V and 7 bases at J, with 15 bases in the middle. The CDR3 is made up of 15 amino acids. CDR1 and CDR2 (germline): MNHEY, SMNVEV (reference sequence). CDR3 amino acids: CASSPRGRTNSPLHF. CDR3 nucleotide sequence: TGTGCCAGCAGTCCCCGAGGGAGGACCAATTCACCCCTCCACTTT.

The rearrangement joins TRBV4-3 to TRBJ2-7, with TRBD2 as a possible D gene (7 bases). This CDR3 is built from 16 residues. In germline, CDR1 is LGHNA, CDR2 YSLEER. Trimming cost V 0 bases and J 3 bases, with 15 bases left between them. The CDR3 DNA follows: TGCGCCAGCAGCCAAGATAGGGGGGGGCCCTTCTACGAGCAGTACTTC. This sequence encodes CASSQDRGGPFYEQYF.

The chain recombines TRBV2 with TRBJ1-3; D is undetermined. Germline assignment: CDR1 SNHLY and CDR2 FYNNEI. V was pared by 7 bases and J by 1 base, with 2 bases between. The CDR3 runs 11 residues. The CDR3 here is CASNSGNTIYF. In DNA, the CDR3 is TGTGCCAGCAATTCTGGAAACACCATATATTTT.

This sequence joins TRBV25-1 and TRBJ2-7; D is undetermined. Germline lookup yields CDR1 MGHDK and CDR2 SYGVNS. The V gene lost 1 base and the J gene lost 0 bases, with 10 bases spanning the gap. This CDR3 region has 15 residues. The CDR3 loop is CASSEFWGSSYEQYF. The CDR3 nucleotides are TGTGCCAGCAGTGAATTCTGGGGTTCCTCCTACGAGCAGTACTTC.

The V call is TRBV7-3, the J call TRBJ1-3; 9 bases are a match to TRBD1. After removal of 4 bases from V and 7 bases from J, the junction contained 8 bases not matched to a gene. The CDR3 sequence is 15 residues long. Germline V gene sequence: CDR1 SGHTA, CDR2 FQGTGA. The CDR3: CASSSKQGAWNTIYF. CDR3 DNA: TGTGCCAGCAGCTCAAAACAGGGGGCCTGGAACACCATATATTTT.

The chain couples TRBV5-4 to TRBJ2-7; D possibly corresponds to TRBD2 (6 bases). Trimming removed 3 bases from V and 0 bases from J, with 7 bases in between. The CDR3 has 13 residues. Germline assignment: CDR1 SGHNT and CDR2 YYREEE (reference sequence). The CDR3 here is CASSSGGSYEQYF. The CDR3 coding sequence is TGTGCCAGCAGCTCCGGGGGCTCCTACGAGCAGTACTTC.

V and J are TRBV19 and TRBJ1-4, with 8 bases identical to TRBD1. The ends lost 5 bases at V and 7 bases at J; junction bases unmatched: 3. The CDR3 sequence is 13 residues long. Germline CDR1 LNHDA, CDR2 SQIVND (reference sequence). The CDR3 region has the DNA TGTGCCAGTAGTCAGACAGGGGTTGAAAAACTGTTTTTT. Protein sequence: CASSQTGVEKLFF.

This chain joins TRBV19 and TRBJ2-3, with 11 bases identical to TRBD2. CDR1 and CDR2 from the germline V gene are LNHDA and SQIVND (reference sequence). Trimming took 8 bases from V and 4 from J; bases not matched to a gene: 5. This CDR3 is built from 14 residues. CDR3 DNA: TGTGCCAGTTCTAGCGGGAGGCCGGCAGATACGCAGTATTTT. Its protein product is CASSSGRPADTQYF.

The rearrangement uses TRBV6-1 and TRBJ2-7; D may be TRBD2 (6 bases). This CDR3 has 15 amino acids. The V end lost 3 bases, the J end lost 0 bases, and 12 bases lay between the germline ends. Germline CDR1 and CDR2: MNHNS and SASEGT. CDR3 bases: TGTGCCAGCAGTGACTGGGACGGGAGCTCCTACGAGCAGTACTTC. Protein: CASSDWDGSSYEQYF.

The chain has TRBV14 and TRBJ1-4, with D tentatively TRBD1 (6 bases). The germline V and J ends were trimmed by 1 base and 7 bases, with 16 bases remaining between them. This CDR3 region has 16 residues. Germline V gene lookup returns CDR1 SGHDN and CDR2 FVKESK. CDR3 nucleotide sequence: TGTGCCAGCAGCCAAGTCGAGACAGGTAAGGGTGAAAAACTGTTTTTT. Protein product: CASSQVETGKGEKLFF.